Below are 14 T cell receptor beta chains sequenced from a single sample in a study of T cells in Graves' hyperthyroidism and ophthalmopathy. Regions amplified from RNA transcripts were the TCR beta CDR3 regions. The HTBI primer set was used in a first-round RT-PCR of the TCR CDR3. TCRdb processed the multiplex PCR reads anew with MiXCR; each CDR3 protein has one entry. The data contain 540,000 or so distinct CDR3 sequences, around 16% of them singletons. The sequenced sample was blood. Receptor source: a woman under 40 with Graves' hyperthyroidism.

CDR3 coding DNA: TGTGCCAGCAGTTCCCGACAACTAGCGGGAGGGCCCGAGACCCAGTACTTC. Encoded protein: CASSSRQLAGGPETQYF. The V gene is TRBV12-3 or TRBV12-4, the J gene TRBJ2-5; 13 bases agree with TRBD2. The CDR3 totals 17 residues. V shed 4 bases, J shed 5 bases, and the junction held 10 bases outside the gene matches.

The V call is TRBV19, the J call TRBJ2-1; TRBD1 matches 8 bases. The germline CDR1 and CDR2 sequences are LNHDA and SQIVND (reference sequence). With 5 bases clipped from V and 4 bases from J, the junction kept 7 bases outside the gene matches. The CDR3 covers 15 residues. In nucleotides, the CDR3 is TGTGCCAGTAGTGACGGGACAGGCCATTACAATGAGCAGTTCTTC. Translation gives CASSDGTGHYNEQFF.

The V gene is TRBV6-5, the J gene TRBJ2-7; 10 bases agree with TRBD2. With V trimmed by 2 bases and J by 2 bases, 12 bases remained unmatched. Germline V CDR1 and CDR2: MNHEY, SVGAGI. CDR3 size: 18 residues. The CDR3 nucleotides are TGTGCCAGCAGTTACAAAAGACCGGGACTAGCGTTAGCCTACGAGCAGTACTTC. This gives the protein CASSYKRPGLALAYEQYF.

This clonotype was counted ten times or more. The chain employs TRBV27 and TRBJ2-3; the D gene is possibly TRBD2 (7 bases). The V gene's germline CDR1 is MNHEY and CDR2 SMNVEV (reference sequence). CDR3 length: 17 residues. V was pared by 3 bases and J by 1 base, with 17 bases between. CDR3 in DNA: TGTGCCAGCAGTTTCTGGCGGGGGCTCGGGGGCACAGATACGCAGTATTTT. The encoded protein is CASSFWRGLGGTDTQYF.

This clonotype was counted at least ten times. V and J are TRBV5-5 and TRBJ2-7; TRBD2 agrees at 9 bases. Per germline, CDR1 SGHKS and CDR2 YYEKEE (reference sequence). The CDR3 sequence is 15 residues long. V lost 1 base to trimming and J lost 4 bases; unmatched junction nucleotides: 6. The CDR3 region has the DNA TGTGCCAGCAGCTTGTCGCGCGGGGGGGGTTACGAGCAGTACTTC. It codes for CASSLSRGGGYEQYF.

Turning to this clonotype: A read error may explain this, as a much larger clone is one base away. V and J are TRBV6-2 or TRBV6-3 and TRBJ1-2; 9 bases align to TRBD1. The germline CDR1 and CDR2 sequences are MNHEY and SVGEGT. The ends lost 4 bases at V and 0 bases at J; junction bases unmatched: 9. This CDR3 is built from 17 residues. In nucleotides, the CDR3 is TGTGCCAGCAGTTCCCGACAGGGGGGTCTAACTAACTATGGCTACACCTTC. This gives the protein CASSSRQGGLTNYGYTF.

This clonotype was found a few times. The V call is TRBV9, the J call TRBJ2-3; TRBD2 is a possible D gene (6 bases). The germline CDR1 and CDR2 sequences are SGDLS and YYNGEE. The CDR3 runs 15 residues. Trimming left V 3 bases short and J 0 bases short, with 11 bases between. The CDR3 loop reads CASSGGLPSTDTQYF. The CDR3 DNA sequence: TGTGCCAGCAGCGGAGGACTACCGAGCACAGATACGCAGTATTTT.

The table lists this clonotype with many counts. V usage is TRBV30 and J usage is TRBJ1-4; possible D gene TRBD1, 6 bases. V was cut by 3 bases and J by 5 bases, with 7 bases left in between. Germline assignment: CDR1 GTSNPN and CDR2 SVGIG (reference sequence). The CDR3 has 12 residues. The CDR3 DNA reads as TGTGCCTGGAGGAGGGGGAATGAAAAACTGTTTTTT. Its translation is CAWRRGNEKLFF.

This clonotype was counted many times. CDR3 bases: TGTGCCAGCAGTCCAGACACGGGGCAGAACACAGATACGCAGTATTTT. Residues: CASSPDTGQNTDTQYF. This chain uses TRBV28 with TRBJ2-3; D assignment may be TRBD1 or TRBD2 (5 bases each). Trimming cost V 5 bases and J 2 bases, with 17 bases left between them. This CDR3 comprises 16 residues. The germline V gene has CDR1 MDHEN and CDR2 SYDVKM.

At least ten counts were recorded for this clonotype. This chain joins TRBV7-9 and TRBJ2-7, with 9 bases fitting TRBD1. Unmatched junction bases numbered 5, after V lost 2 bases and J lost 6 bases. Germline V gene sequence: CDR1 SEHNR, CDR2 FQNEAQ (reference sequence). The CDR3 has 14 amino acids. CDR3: CASSLYATGGEQYF. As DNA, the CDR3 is TGTGCCAGCAGCTTATACGCGACAGGGGGCGAGCAGTACTTC.

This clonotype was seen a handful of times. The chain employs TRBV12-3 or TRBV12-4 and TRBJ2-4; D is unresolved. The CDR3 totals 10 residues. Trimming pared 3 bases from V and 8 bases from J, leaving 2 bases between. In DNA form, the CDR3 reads TGTGCCAGCAGTTTTGACATTCAGTACTTC. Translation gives CASSFDIQYF.

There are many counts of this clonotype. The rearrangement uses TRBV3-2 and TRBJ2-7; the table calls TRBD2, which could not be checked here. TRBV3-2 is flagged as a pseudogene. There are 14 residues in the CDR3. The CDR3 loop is CASSSSAAGGEQYF. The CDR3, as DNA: TGTGCCAGCAGCTCATCTGCGGCGGGCGGGGAGCAGTACTTC.

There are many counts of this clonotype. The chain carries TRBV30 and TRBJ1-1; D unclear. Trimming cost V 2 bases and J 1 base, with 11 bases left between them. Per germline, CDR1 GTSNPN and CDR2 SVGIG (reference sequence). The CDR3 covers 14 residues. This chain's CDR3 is CAWSRGSGNTEAFF. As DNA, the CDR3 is TGTGCCTGGAGTAGAGGGTCTGGGAACACTGAAGCTTTCTTT.

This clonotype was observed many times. The chain's CDR3 is CASSSRRDRREQFF. The CDR3 coding sequence is TGTGCCAGCAGTTCACGCCGGGATCGCCGTGAGCAGTTCTTC. The chain recombines TRBV12-3 or TRBV12-4 with TRBJ2-1; D might be TRBD2 (5 bases). The germline V and J ends were trimmed by 4 bases and 9 bases, with 16 bases remaining between them. The CDR3 extends over 14 amino acids.